This T cell receptor beta chain was profiled in a study of CD8+CD57+ T cells in acquired aplastic anemia (dated by TCRdb to the late 2010s). In the study overall: DNA extracted from sorted CD4+ and CD8+ cells had a mean of around 3.3 ug, with a range of about 0.2 to 30 ug. Healthy donor samples averaged about 9.9 million reads for CD4+ and under 12 million for CD8+ cells. Broad study findings and their caveats: CD8+ Simpson's diversity did not differ significantly between patients and healthy controls (P=0.060). Twenty-nine CD8+ CDR3 sequences were found in both patients and controls but appeared to be highly expressed in patients and within the immunodominant clones of the patients.

From cysteine to phenylalanine, the CDR3 is 14 amino acids long. Only the CDR3 DNA is retained, 42 bases long and in frame from the first base. Trimming accounts for 5 bases at V and 5 bases at J, while the number of junction bases matched to no gene is 4. The germline V gene (reference sequence) sets CDR1 to SEHNR and CDR2 to FQNEAQ. This clonotype showed up many times. Its antigen remains unidentified. Nothing much larger sits one base from this clone, and base qualities are not available. Genomic DNA was used as template for profiling of TCR beta VDJ combinations and CDR3 sequences. An Illumina HiSeq 2000 was used for TCR repertoire sequencing. As for how the authors treated the data: Repertoire assessment relied on Simpson's diversity index, CDR3 size and DJ length profiles, and TRBV/TRBJ rearrangement plots. The most abundant DNA sequence in the deep sequencing data was defined as the immunodominant clone. CDR3 amino acid sequences were screened for sharing across subjects and were compared with published repertoires and the VDJdb database. TCRdb itself trimmed the public reads at Q25 with fastp, ran MiXCR and retained productive beta chains. Entries that share a CDR3 protein sequence are merged under the most common genes and DNA. The V and J calls, along with clone size, are taken from TCRdb and not from the paper's own processing. The table for this sample lists some 210,000 distinct CDR3 sequences; approximately 57% of them were counted only once. About 29% of the sample is in the top ten clones.

TCR repertoires of sorted CD4+ and CD8+ blood T cells from severe aplastic anemia patients and healthy subjects were deep-sequenced in the study. Ficoll-Paque density gradient centrifugation was used to isolate peripheral blood mononuclear cells. Before DNA was extracted, CD4+ and CD8+ T cells were sorted using either FACS or magnetic beads. The sequenced sample consisted of sorted CD4+, CD8+, or CD8+CD57+ T cells (not recorded which) from PBMCs. This receptor was taken from a human donor in good health. The rearranged segments are TRBV7-9 and TRBJ1-4; TRBD1 lines up with 8 middle nucleotides. The CDR3 in this case is CASSRDRGNEKLFF. In nucleotide form, the sequence is TGTGCCAGCAGCAGAGACAGGGGAAATGAAAAACTGTTTTTT.